A selection of T cell receptor beta chains follows, all from one sample in a study of cytomegalovirus exposure and HLA in healthy donors. The assay was immunoSEQ multiplex PCR, and TCRdb's table has in-frame clones only and misses some. The table lists over 150,000 clones, roughly 80% of them singletons. The sample comprised PBMCs. Receptors were obtained from a male donor in good health and CMV-seronegative. Each CDR3 is given with its conserved first and last residue.

J: TRBJ1-3; V: TRBV19; CDR3: CASSILGGPGNTIYF
J: TRBJ1-3; V: TRBV5-1; CDR3: CASSLTEGNTIYF
J: TRBJ1-2; V: TRBV18; CDR3: CASSPYQGMEGYTF
J: TRBJ2-7; V: TRBV7-2; CDR3: CASSHSPSGVSYEQYF
J: TRBJ1-2; V: TRBV7-2; CDR3: CASSQRQGPGYTF
J: TRBJ2-1; V: TRBV9; CDR3: CASSVGVAGGGNEQFF
J: TRBJ2-7; V: TRBV5-1; CDR3: CASSFGFGGYEQYF
J: TRBJ1-2; V: TRBV7-3; CDR3: CASSPGQGYNGYTF
J: TRBJ1-2; V: TRBV6-5; CDR3: CASSLGRVDYGYTF
J: TRBJ2-1; V: TRBV7-9; CDR3: CASSLVSNEQFF
J: TRBJ1-2; V: TRBV6-6; CDR3: CASSYSGAYGYTF
J: TRBJ2-5; V: TRBV30; CDR3: CAWSTGIQETQYF
J: TRBJ1-2; V: TRBV14; CDR3: CASRQDPGQLPNYGYTF
J: TRBJ2-3; V: TRBV9; CDR3: CASSVGTGIGTDTQYF
J: TRBJ2-1; V: TRBV25-1; CDR3: CASSVRTSGRAEDEQFF
J: TRBJ1-2; V: TRBV6-5; CDR3: CASSGQGYGYTF
J: TRBJ2-3; V: TRBV15; CDR3: CATSRGVTSGLGGTSTDTQYF
J: TRBJ2-2; V: TRBV19; CDR3: CASKLGGGELFF
J: TRBJ2-1; V: TRBV7-9; CDR3: CASSLEAGVPYNEQFF
J: TRBJ2-2; V: TRBV15; CDR3: CATSRGLAPNTGELFF
J: TRBJ2-1; V: TRBV10-3; CDR3: CAISESVAGGQDEQFF
J: TRBJ2-1; V: TRBV7-3; CDR3: CASSLTGLAGDGSYNEQFF
J: TRBJ1-2; V: TRBV4-1; CDR3: CASSLEDRPNYGYTF
J: TRBJ2-3; V: TRBV5-1; CDR3: CASSLGGQGTDTQYF
J: TRBJ2-1; V: TRBV5-6; CDR3: CASSLLSSYNEQFF
J: TRBJ1-5; V: TRBV5-1; CDR3: CASSLPPQAGNRAQHF
J: TRBJ1-1; V: TRBV2; CDR3: CASSHQGDGTEAFF
J: TRBJ2-7; V: TRBV5-1; CDR3: CASSSTGGSYEQYF
J: TRBJ2-1; V: TRBV2; CDR3: CASTQTSGGSNEQFF
J: TRBJ1-2; V: TRBV6-6; CDR3: CASSRDAWGRVNGWTF
J: TRBJ2-7; V: TRBV29-1; CDR3: CSVVASGGYEQYF
J: TRBJ2-3; V: TRBV28; CDR3: CASSLPSGTDTQYF
J: TRBJ2-7; V: TRBV14; CDR3: CASSQVGGRVDEQYF
J: TRBJ2-5; V: TRBV5-1; CDR3: CASSSLPPGPQETQYF
J: TRBJ2-7; V: TRBV12-5; CDR3: CASGLNPGYEQYF
J: TRBJ2-7; V: TRBV7-2; CDR3: CASSLMRLYEQYF
J: TRBJ2-7; V: TRBV5-1; CDR3: CASSLGDISYEQYF
J: TRBJ2-5; V: TRBV7-7; CDR3: CASSRAGKKETQYF
J: TRBJ2-5; V: TRBV5-1; CDR3: CASSLGWTSGGEQETQYF
J: TRBJ2-1; V: TRBV6-4; CDR3: CASSSRGAGGPTEQFF
J: TRBJ1-5; V: TRBV2; CDR3: CASSVETGGYQPQHF
J: TRBJ1-6; V: TRBV7-9; CDR3: CSSNLIQGPLHF
J: TRBJ2-1; V: TRBV12-5; CDR3: CASGLYGGADEQFF
J: TRBJ2-7; V: TRBV6-6; CDR3: CASTQQLQYEQYF
J: TRBJ1-1; V: TRBV5-1; CDR3: CASSQTGAEAFF
J: TRBJ1-2; V: TRBV28; CDR3: CASSSGTGGSYGYTF
J: TRBJ2-5; V: TRBV18; CDR3: CASSPGTSGRETQYF
J: TRBJ2-5; V: TRBV18; CDR3: CASSPRNLGTSVPETQYF
J: TRBJ2-5; V: TRBV21-1; CDR3: CASSKGAETQYF
J: TRBJ2-7; V: TRBV6-1; CDR3: CASSRDRPNEQYF
J: TRBJ1-1; V: TRBV7-9; CDR3: CASSEGQNTEAFF
J: TRBJ1-1; V: TRBV18; CDR3: CASSPSVQQGSEAFF
J: TRBJ1-4; V: TRBV6-1; CDR3: CASSGEGGKLFF